This T cell receptor beta chain was observed in a study of spatial heterogeneity in lung cancer (dated by TCRdb to between 2019 and 2020). In the study overall: Beta-chain transcripts were consistently detected in greater numbers than alpha-chain transcripts, which likely reflects a higher abundance of beta-chain transcripts. At surgery, hundreds of tumor regions, around 68 matched nontumor lung samples and 45 to 60 PBMC samples were TCR-sequenced for both alpha and beta chains. TCR alpha and beta repertoires were quantitatively compared across multiple tumor regions, matched nontumor lung and blood in non-small cell lung cancer. In tumor regions, TCR transcript counts showed a strong correlation with a T cell transcriptional module score derived from matched bulk RNA-seq. In the raw uncorrected reads, each unique combination of TCR and UMI appeared on average more than ten times. Nonsynonymous mutation counts, determined by whole-exome sequencing of tumor tissue, were related to features of the TCR repertoire. What the authors observed across the whole study: The tumor nonsynonymous mutation count correlated with the number of expanded intratumoral alpha and beta TCRs. TCR-seq was estimated to cover only approximately 7% of tumor T cells for alpha chains and around 12% for beta chains. Confirming at a functional level the hypothesis that regional TCRs recognize regional mutations was considered to require additional single-cell paired TCR alpha and beta sequencing. The count of ubiquitous expanded TCRs correlated with the count of ubiquitous nonsynonymous mutations, and the count of regional expanded TCRs correlated with the count of regional nonsynonymous mutations.

Library generation was performed with 5' RACE. Sequencing was carried out with a NextSeq 500. In the TCR library protocol, a unique molecular identifier was attached to each TCR cDNA molecule so that PCR and sequencing errors could be corrected. The authors processed their data as follows. TCR identification, UMI-based error correction and CDR3 extraction were all carried out with Decombinator tools. Expanded TCRs were defined as those above a frequency of 2 per 1,000, corresponding to the top 1% of the tumor frequency distribution. Expanded tumor TCRs were classed as regional if statistically deemed absent (corrected P<0.05) from at least one tumor region, otherwise ubiquitous. Rényi diversity was computed with the R vegan package after subsampling each repertoire 100 times to 5,000 TCRs. CDR3 similarity networks were built from amino acid triplet string-kernel similarity, connecting CDR3s with pairwise similarity above 0.82. TCRdb reprocessing: public reads trimmed at Q25 with fastp, clones called with MiXCR, in-frame beta chains kept. Records with the same CDR3 protein are collapsed into one entry carrying the most frequent genes and DNA. The V and J calls, along with clone size, are taken from TCRdb and not from the paper's own processing. This sample is represented by a few thousand distinct CDR3 sequences; 25% to 35% of them were singletons. The ten most abundant clones make up approximately 23% of the sample.

The time point label for this specimen denotes: sample taken at primary tumor resection. The donors were 65 to 90 patients from the lung TRACERx cohort who had early-stage, untreated non-small cell lung cancer. For TCR sequencing, whole RNA was extracted from tumor and nontumor lung tissue, or from cryopreserved PBMC samples, and no cell sorting was done. Only patients with enough RNA available from two or more tumor regions were chosen for TCR sequencing. A lung pathologist reviewed the tumor and adjacent nontumor lung specimens before the specimens were selected. Taken from the germline V gene (reference sequence), the CDR1 and CDR2 loops are GTSNPN and SVGIG. CDR3 length: 12 amino acids, cysteine to phenylalanine. Only CDR3 DNA is held: 36 bases, read in frame from base 1. V is pared back by 2 bases and J by 2 bases, with 6 bases lying between the germline termini. This clonotype is identified as medium-sized (0.01 to 0.1%). It lacks a known antigen. Base qualities are not recorded, but no much larger clone differs from it by a single base.

The sequencing here drew on lung tumor tissue, taken at surgery. This TCR was sampled from a male donor with early-stage non-small cell lung cancer. This chain joins TRBV30 to TRBJ1-1; no D segment can be confidently identified. Here the CDR3 is given as CAWSPDNTEAFF. The bases are TGTGCCTGGAGTCCCGACAACACTGAAGCTTTCTTT.